The source of this T cell receptor beta chain is a study of blood T cell repertoires in COVID-19. Seattle participants joined during active infection and were tracked over time. V dropped 3 bases and J dropped 5; count of bases not matched to a gene: 5. This CDR3 comprises 14 residues. Germline loops: CDR1 PRHDT, CDR2 FYEKMQ (reference sequence). Here immunoSEQ multiplex PCR was the method, and the copy in TCRdb shows in-frame clones only, minus some. The sample contains under 65,000 clones, 87% of which appear only once. The receptor was derived from an elderly woman with COVID-19, enrolled during active disease. The V and J genes are TRBV13 and TRBJ1-1, with TRBD1 identical over 8 bases. Sequenced material: peripheral blood. The CDR3: CASSFDRGGTEAFF. DNA of the CDR3: TGTGCCAGCAGCTTCGACAGGGGAGGGACTGAAGCTTTCTTT.